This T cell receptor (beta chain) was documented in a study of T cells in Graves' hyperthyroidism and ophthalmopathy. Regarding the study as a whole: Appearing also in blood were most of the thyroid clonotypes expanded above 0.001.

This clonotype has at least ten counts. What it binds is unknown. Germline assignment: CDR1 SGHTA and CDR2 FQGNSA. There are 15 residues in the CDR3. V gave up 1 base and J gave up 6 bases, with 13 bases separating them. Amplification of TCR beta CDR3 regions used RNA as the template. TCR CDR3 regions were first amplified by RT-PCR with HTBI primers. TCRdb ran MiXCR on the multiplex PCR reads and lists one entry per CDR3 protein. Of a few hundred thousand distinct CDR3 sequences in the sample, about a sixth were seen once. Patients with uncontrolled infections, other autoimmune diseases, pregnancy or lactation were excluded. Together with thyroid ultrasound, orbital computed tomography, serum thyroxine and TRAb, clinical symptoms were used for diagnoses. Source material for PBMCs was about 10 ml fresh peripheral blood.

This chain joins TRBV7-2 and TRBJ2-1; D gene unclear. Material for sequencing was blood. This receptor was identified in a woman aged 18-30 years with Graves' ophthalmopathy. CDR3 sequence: CASSLGSGFANEQFF. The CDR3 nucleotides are TGTGCCAGCAGCTTAGGTTCCGGGTTTGCCAATGAGCAGTTCTTC.